The present TCR beta chain was sequenced within a study of OX40 agonist ivuxolimab in advanced cancers. Overall study: The patients received ivuxolimab by intravenous route every 2 weeks at 0.01 to 10 mg/kg.

As for this clone: Its target is not known.

The study's findings and limits: What antigens the expanded peripheral T cells recognized was never established. Also present in some nonresponders was a low level of normalized T-cell clonal expansion.

Germline values: CDR1 SGHTA, CDR2 FQGTGA. The V and J ends lost 1 base and 4 bases, in that order; junction bases with no gene match: 4. This CDR3 region has 15 residues. TCRdb's copy holds only in-frame clones and misses some; the assay was immunoSEQ multiplex PCR. There are 75,000 to 100,000 clones in the sample; about 84% occur only once, and about 5.5% lies in the top ten. The TCR originated in an adult with an advanced solid tumor such as melanoma, head and neck, liver or kidney cancer. Sequencing was performed on CD4+ or CD8+ T cells sorted from blood, taken in a trial of the OX40 agonist ivuxolimab. This rearrangement joins TRBV7-3 to TRBJ2-1, with TRBD2 matching over 7 bases. The CDR3: CASSLSRGEYNEQFF. CDR3 bases: TGTGCCAGCAGCTTAAGTCGGGGGGAATACAATGAGCAGTTCTTC.